This is a list of T cell receptor beta chains from one sample in a study of blood T cells in healthy people across ages. MiXCR, applied by TCRdb to the 5' RACE reads, yields one record per CDR3 protein. The sample shows about 1,400,000 distinct CDR3 sequences, around 59% of them seen only once. The sequenced sample consisted of blood. The receptor set was obtained from a man aged 18 to 30 in good health. CDR3s include the opening cysteine and the closing phenylalanine or tryptophan. A D gene is named only where the DNA matches it firmly. Some rows have no size entry. The others give once, few or many, or a class for an expanded clone.

cdr3_length j_call clone_size d_call v_call cdr3_aa cdr3_nt
13 TRBJ1-4 NA TRBD1 TRBV13 CASSVQGGQKLFF TGTGCCAGCAGCGTACAGGGGGGACAAAAACTGTTTTTT
15 TRBJ2-2 NA NA TRBV4-1 CASSHGSGNTGELFF TGCGCCAGCAGCCACGGTAGTGGGAACACCGGGGAGCTGTTTTTT
12 TRBJ2-1 NA TRBD2 TRBV5-1 CASSLSGALQFF TGCGCCAGCAGCTTAAGCGGGGCGTTGCAGTTCTTC
14 TRBJ2-5 few NA TRBV29-1 CSVVSGGGGVEQYF TGCAGCGTTGTTTCTGGAGGGGGGGGCGTGGAGCAGTACTTC
15 TRBJ1-1 NA NA TRBV7-9 CASSLGGNPGTEAFF TGTGCCAGCAGCTTGGGGGGGAATCCTGGTACTGAAGCTTTCTTT
15 TRBJ1-2 once TRBD1 TRBV7-6 CASSPRPGTDYGYTF TGTGCCAGCAGCCCGCGTCCCGGGACAGACTATGGCTACACCTTC
12 TRBJ1-1 NA NA TRBV7-9 CASSLIGIVAFF TGTGCCAGCAGCTTAATAGGGATAGTAGCTTTCTTT
16 TRBJ1-3 NA NA TRBV5-1 CASSLSPALSGNTIYF TGCGCCAGCAGCTTGTCCCCTGCTTTGTCCGGAAACACCATATATTTT
15 TRBJ2-7 few NA TRBV12-3/TRBV12-4 CASSSRQVTGNEQYF TGTGCCAGCAGTTCTCGACAGGTAACCGGGAACGAGCAGTACTTC
14 TRBJ2-7 NA NA TRBV6-5 CASSYRTGHVEQYF TGTGCCAGCAGTTACCGGACCGGGCACGTCGAGCAGTACTTC
14 TRBJ1-4 NA TRBD1 TRBV12-3/TRBV12-4 CASRSGQGGEKLFF TGTGCCAGCAGGTCGGGACAGGGAGGAGAAAAACTGTTTTTT
15 TRBJ1-5 few TRBD1 TRBV12-3/TRBV12-4 CASSLGGQDGQPQHF TGTGCCAGCAGCCTAGGGGGACAGGATGGACAGCCCCAGCATTTT
15 TRBJ2-1 NA NA TRBV6-5 CASSYGTSSYNEQFF TGTGCCAGCAGTTACGGGACGAGCTCCTACAATGAGCAGTTCTTC
13 TRBJ2-3 few TRBD1 TRBV20-1 CRTRTGGIDTQYF TGCAGAACAAGGACAGGGGGGATAGATACGCAGTATTTT
13 TRBJ2-3 NA NA TRBV7-9 CASSPLGPDTQYF TGTGCCAGCAGCCCCCTTGGGCCGGATACGCAGTATTTT
13 TRBJ2-1 few NA TRBV4-1 CASSQVRGGEQFF TGCGCCAGCAGCCAAGTTCGGGGAGGTGAGCAGTTCTTC
17 TRBJ2-3 NA TRBD2 TRBV7-2 CASSLGGGLAVTDTQYF TGTGCCAGCAGCTTAGGGGGAGGTCTAGCGGTTACAGATACGCAGTATTTT
13 TRBJ2-7 few NA TRBV29-1 CSVGGRGSLEQYF TGCAGCGTTGGCGGCAGGGGCTCCCTCGAGCAGTACTTC
15 TRBJ2-1 once TRBD2 TRBV2 CASSTSGTSVYEQFF TGTGCCAGCAGTACATCCGGGACTAGTGTCTATGAGCAGTTCTTC
17 TRBJ1-5 NA TRBD1 TRBV6-1 CASSEAFLGTGDQPQHF TGTGCCAGCAGTGAAGCATTTTTAGGGACAGGGGATCAGCCCCAGCATTTT
15 TRBJ2-3 NA NA TRBV4-1 CASSRLGVPTDTQYF TGCGCCAGTAGCCGCTTAGGGGTGCCAACAGATACGCAGTATTTT
14 TRBJ2-1 NA NA TRBV2 CASSDEGTVNEQFF TGTGCCAGCAGTGATGAGGGGACCGTCAATGAGCAGTTCTTC
13 TRBJ2-5 NA TRBD1 TRBV5-1 CASREGQGSTQYF TGCGCCAGCAGAGAGGGACAGGGCTCAACCCAGTACTTC
14 TRBJ2-6 NA TRBD1 TRBV6-1 CASKGADGANVLTF TGTGCCAGCAAGGGGGCGGATGGGGCCAACGTCCTGACTTTC
17 TRBJ2-5 NA TRBD2 TRBV5-1 CASSLWILAGAQETQYF TGCGCCAGCAGCTTGTGGATCCTAGCGGGTGCCCAAGAGACCCAGTACTTC
12 TRBJ2-7 NA NA TRBV5-1 CASSSGTRLSYF TGCGCCAGCAGCTCCGGGACAAGGTTATCGTACTTC
15 TRBJ1-5 NA NA TRBV12-3/TRBV12-4 CASSDSAAEGQPQHF TGTGCCAGCAGTGACTCGGCGGCCGAGGGTCAGCCCCAGCATTTT
19 TRBJ2-3 once TRBD2 TRBV6-2/TRBV6-3 CASSYSRKRGFPSTDTQYF TGTGCCAGCAGTTACTCGAGAAAGCGGGGGTTTCCTAGCACAGATACGCAGTATTTT
15 TRBJ2-1 few NA TRBV6-6 CASSTEWSSYNEQFF TGTGCCAGCAGTACCGAGTGGAGCTCCTACAATGAGCAGTTCTTC
14 TRBJ2-5 NA TRBD1 TRBV4-3 CASSPRQGYAEQYF TGCGCCAGCAGCCCTCGACAGGGATATGCTGAGCAGTACTTC
15 TRBJ2-3 NA NA TRBV5-1 CASSLDQQSTDTQYF TGCGCCAGCAGCTTGGACCAGCAGAGCACAGATACGCAGTATTTT
16 TRBJ1-6 NA NA TRBV20-1 CSARAGAGGITLPLHF TGCAGTGCTAGAGCGGGGGCTGGGGGCATCACTTTACCCCTCCACTTT
14 TRBJ2-3 NA NA TRBV29-1 CSVVAGTGTDTQYF TGCAGCGTTGTCGCGGGGACTGGCACAGATACGCAGTATTTT
18 TRBJ1-6 NA NA TRBV4-1 CASSQAPPLDRRESPLHF TGCGCCAGCAGCCAGGCCCCCCCCCTGGATCGACGGGAGTCACCCCTCCACTTT
12 TRBJ2-1 NA NA TRBV6-2/TRBV6-3 CASSYILDEQFF TGTGCCAGCAGTTACATCCTGGATGAGCAGTTCTTC
17 TRBJ1-5 NA NA TRBV2 CASSRRGGSYSNQPQHF TGTGCCAGCAGTCGTCGCGGCGGAAGTTATAGCAATCAGCCCCAGCATTTT
14 TRBJ2-5 NA NA TRBV10-3 CAISGGRYEETQYF TGTGCCATCAGTGGAGGGCGCTACGAGGAGACCCAGTACTTC
16 TRBJ1-4 NA NA TRBV20-1 CSARGPYRGANEKLFF TGCAGTGCCAGAGGCCCCTACAGAGGAGCTAATGAAAAACTGTTTTTT
13 TRBJ1-5 once NA TRBV20-1 CSARAPSNQPQHF TGCAGTGCTAGAGCCCCTAGCAATCAGCCCCAGCATTTT
14 TRBJ2-7 NA TRBD2 TRBV12-3/TRBV12-4 CASSFASGRYEQYF TGTGCCAGCAGTTTTGCTAGCGGGAGGTACGAGCAGTACTTC
12 TRBJ1-1 NA NA TRBV27 CASSLETAEAFF TGTGCCAGCAGTTTAGAGACAGCCGAAGCTTTCTTT
12 TRBJ2-7 NA NA TRBV6-6 CASPPAPHEQYF TGTGCCAGCCCCCCGGCTCCCCACGAGCAGTACTTC
12 TRBJ2-1 few NA TRBV20-1 CSAELIGNEQFF TGCAGTGCGGAATTAATTGGGAATGAGCAGTTCTTC
13 TRBJ1-1 NA NA TRBV6-4 CARRGLVNTEAFF TGTGCCAGGAGGGGACTGGTGAACACTGAAGCTTTCTTT
15 TRBJ2-7 NA NA TRBV3-1 CASTLRDGVNYEQYF TGTGCCAGCACCCTCCGGGACGGGGTTAACTACGAGCAGTACTTC
17 TRBJ2-5 NA TRBD2 TRBV25-1 CASSERSGLAGMETQYF TGTGCCAGCAGTGAGCGCTCGGGACTAGCGGGGATGGAGACCCAGTACTTC
15 TRBJ2-7 NA NA TRBV7-6 CASSPGGTEIHEQYF TGTGCCAGCAGCCCTGGGGGGACAGAAATCCACGAGCAGTACTTC
14 TRBJ2-7 once NA TRBV5-1 CASRVEVYSYEQYF TGCGCCAGCCGGGTGGAGGTCTACTCCTACGAGCAGTACTTC
16 TRBJ2-3 NA TRBD2 TRBV6-5 CASSYGPGGALDTQYF TGTGCCAGCAGTTACGGGCCCGGGGGGGCGTTGGATACGCAGTATTTT
16 TRBJ2-3 NA NA TRBV4-2 CASSQDLRGSTDTQYF TGTGCCAGCAGCCAAGACCTCCGTGGTAGCACAGATACGCAGTATTTT
16 TRBJ2-3 NA TRBD1 TRBV6-6 CASRPGTEDNTDTQYF TGTGCCAGCAGGCCAGGGACAGAAGATAACACAGATACGCAGTATTTT
16 TRBJ1-1 NA TRBD1 TRBV4-1 CASSRPGTAMETEAFF TGCGCCAGCAGCCGACCCGGGACAGCTATGGAGACTGAAGCTTTCTTT
15 TRBJ2-5 NA NA TRBV2 CASSGTRRAQETQYF TGTGCCAGCAGTGGGACACGACGGGCACAAGAGACCCAGTACTTC
15 TRBJ1-5 NA NA TRBV15 CATSRGGSSNQPQHF TGTGCCACCAGCAGAGGCGGGAGTAGCAATCAGCCCCAGCATTTT
16 TRBJ2-1 once NA TRBV6-2/TRBV6-3 CASSSTQGIWVGEQFF TGTGCCAGCAGTTCCACACAGGGTATTTGGGTCGGTGAGCAGTTCTTC